This entry lists 18 T cell receptor beta chains sequenced from one sample in a study of Tregs in tolerant kidney transplant recipients. This table comes from immunoSEQ multiplex PCR, and its TCRdb copy is limited to in-frame clones, with some not included. The sample includes approximately 11,000 clones. Mixed chimerism was transient after nonmyeloablative marrow transplants from related graft donors. The source material was CD8+ T cells from blood (PBMCs), sampled 24 months after the transplant. These receptors were obtained from a human patient who received a combined kidney and bone marrow transplant. Some of the T cells might come from the graft donor.

Note on this clone: The read ends 3 residues before the CDR3 terminus; that terminus is restored from the germline J gene. The rearrangement joins TRBV7-8 to TRBJ1-6, with D unresolved. CDR1 SGHVS and CDR2 FQNEAQ come from the germline V gene. The CDR3 runs 18 residues. Trimming cost V 5 bases and J 7 bases, with 24 bases left between them. The DNA read from the CDR3 is TGTGCCAGCAGCCCCGAGCGGGCAGGCCCACTTTGGAATTCACCC. Translated, it gives CASSPERAGPLWNSP. The full CDR3 is CASSPERAGPLWNSPLHF.

On this clone itself: The sequence runs out 3 residues before the end of the CDR3; the remainder is reconstructed from the germline J gene. The chain combines TRBV29-1 with TRBJ2-2, with 7 bases fitting TRBD1. Unmatched junction bases numbered 2, after V lost 7 bases and J lost 0 bases. From germline, CDR1 is SQVTM and CDR2 ANQGSEA. The CDR3 covers 13 residues. The CDR3 bases that were read are TGCAGCGCCGGGACAGCGAACACCGGGGAG. It encodes CSAGTANTGE. The full CDR3 sequence reads CSAGTANTGELFF.

To note about this clone: The read comes to an end 3 residues before the CDR3 does, leaving the germline J gene to fill in the end. The V gene is TRBV9, the J gene TRBJ1-4; D is unresolved. The CDR3 is 16 amino acids. V lost 2 bases and J 7 bases, leaving 18 bases between the germline ends. The germline V gene encodes CDR1 SGDLS and CDR2 YYNGEE. The sequenced CDR3 bases are TGTGCCAGCAGCGTCGAGATGAACCCATCGGGTGAAAAA. It encodes CASSVEMNPSGEK. The whole CDR3 sequence reads CASSVEMNPSGEKLFF.

Worth noting for this clone: The CDR3 is cut off 3 residues early in the read; its end comes from the germline J gene. V is TRBV6-2 or TRBV6-3 and J is TRBJ1-5; maybe TRBD1 (5 bases). The V gene lost 8 bases and the J gene lost 0 bases, with 11 bases spanning the gap. Germline CDR1 is MNHEY and CDR2 is SVGEGT. The CDR3 length is 14 residues. The CDR3 loop reads CASAEGYSNQPQHF. The part of the CDR3 DNA that was read is TGTGCCAGCGCCGAGGGGTATAGCAATCAGCCC.

Note on this clone: The read stops 3 residues short of the end of the CDR3; the missing end is completed from the germline J gene. The chain is built from TRBV2 and TRBJ1-2; maybe TRBD1 (5 bases). V lost 4 bases, J lost 2 bases, and 17 bases lay in between. The CDR3 is 16 residues long. Germline V gene data show CDR1 as SNHLY and CDR2 as FYNNEI. The CDR3 reads CASSVSRVTGNYGYTF. The covered CDR3 bases are TGTGCCAGCAGTGTCAGTAGGGTTACAGGCAACTATGGC.

CDR3 DNA, as far as it was read: TGCAGTGCTACAAACCGGGACACACGTTCATACTACGAG. Translation gives CSATNRDTRSYYE. The entire CDR3 sequence reads CSATNRDTRSYYEQYF. The chain is built from TRBV20-1 and TRBJ2-7; weak D call: TRBD1 (6 bases). The observed sequence ends 3 residues before the CDR3 terminus, with the missing tail filled in from the germline J gene. With 4 bases removed from V and 3 bases from J, the gap between germline ends came to 22 bases. Germline lookup yields CDR1 DFQATT and CDR2 SNEGSKA (reference sequence). The CDR3 consists of 16 residues.

Comment on this clone: The observed sequence ends 3 residues before the CDR3 terminus, with the missing tail filled in from the germline J gene. The chain recombines TRBV7-8 with TRBJ2-7; a possible D gene is TRBD2 (6 bases). Germline CDR1 reads SGHVS; CDR2 reads FQNEAQ. The CDR3 runs 13 residues. Trimming pared 2 bases from V and 6 bases from J, leaving 11 bases between. Incomplete CDR3 DNA: TGTGCCAGCAGCTTATTAGCGGTCGGCGAG. It is translated as CASSLLAVGE. The whole CDR3 sequence is CASSLLAVGEQYF.

Turning to this clone: At one end the junction does not follow the germline gene, possibly because of a read error. Read sequence stops 3 residues before the CDR3 end, and the germline J gene provides the missing end. The chain joins TRBV2 to TRBJ2-3, with D perhaps TRBD2 (5 bases). The V gene's germline CDR1 is SNHLY and CDR2 FYNNEI. The length of the CDR3 is 12 residues. The CDR3 reads CASRTLLDAQYF. The part of the CDR3 DNA that was read is TGTGCCAGCAGAACATTACTAGATGCG.

Remarks on this clone: The missing CDR3 end, 3 residues past where the read stops, is filled in from the germline J gene. This chain connects TRBV7-9 to TRBJ1-2; D is possibly TRBD1 (5 bases). Germline loops: CDR1 SEHNR, CDR2 FQNEAQ (reference sequence). The CDR3 loop spans 13 amino acids. V was cut by 1 base and J by 3 bases, with 6 bases left in between. The CDR3 DNA, read in part, is TGTGCCAGCAGCTTAGTCAGGGACTATGGC. Translated, it gives CASSLVRDYG. The whole CDR3 region reads CASSLVRDYGYTF.

In regard to this clone: Sequencing ends 3 residues short of the CDR3 end; the germline J gene provides the rest. The chain employs TRBV18 and TRBJ1-5; weak D call: TRBD1 (5 bases). Germline CDR1 KGHSH, CDR2 LQKENI. The CDR3 totals 15 residues. The V and J ends lost 3 bases and 3 bases respectively, with 12 bases between them. The CDR3 sequence: CASSPGQGNNQPQHF. CDR3 DNA (partial): TGTGCCAGCTCACCCGGGCAGGGTAACAATCAGCCC.

The part of the CDR3 DNA that was read is TGTGCCAGCAGCTACAGACAGGGGGCAGCGAACTATGGC. Amino acid sequence: CASSYRQGAANYG. The complete CDR3 sequence is CASSYRQGAANYGYTF. The chain uses TRBV7-8 and TRBJ1-2; 10 bases line up with TRBD1. The missing CDR3 end, 3 residues past where the read stops, is filled in from the germline J gene. Germline lookup yields CDR1 SGHVS and CDR2 FQNEAQ. Trimming cost V 4 bases and J 2 bases; bases outside gene matches: 7. The CDR3 is 16 amino acids.

As regards this clone: The read ends 3 residues shy of where the CDR3 ends; the end is completed using the germline J gene. The J gene is TRBJ1-1, the V gene TRBV27; TRBD1 aligns across 10 bases. V trimming: 4 bases; J trimming: 3 bases; junction bases outside the gene matches: 5. Looked up from germline, CDR1 is MNHEY and CDR2 is SMNVEV (reference sequence). CDR3 size: 15 residues. CDR3 in amino acids: CASSSSTGGDTEAFF. Partial CDR3 DNA: TGTGCCAGCAGTTCCTCGACAGGGGGCGACACTGAA.

Comment on this clone: The missing CDR3 end, 3 residues past where the read stops, is filled in from the germline J gene. This chain links TRBV29-1 with TRBJ2-7; the D is unclear. Germline V gene sequence: CDR1 SQVTM, CDR2 ANQGSEA. V gave up 4 bases and J gave up 3 bases, with 10 bases separating them. This CDR3 spans 12 amino acids. The CDR3 DNA, read in part, is TGCAGCGTTGTAAGCACCAACTACGAG. Residues: CSVVSTNYE. The entire CDR3 protein reads CSVVSTNYEQYF.

A note on this clone: Sequencing ends 3 residues short of the CDR3 end; the germline J gene provides the rest. The genes are TRBV20-1 and TRBJ2-2; D unresolved. Per the germline V gene, CDR1 is DFQATT and CDR2 is SNEGSKA (reference sequence). The germline V and J ends were trimmed by 4 bases and 5 bases, with 5 bases remaining between them. This CDR3 region has 11 residues. The CDR3 DNA, read in part, is TGCAGTGCTACGTTTACCGGGGAG. It translates to CSATFTGE. The entire CDR3 reads CSATFTGELFF.

Points on this clone: The CDR3 end falls 3 residues outside the read, so it is completed with the germline J gene. The V and J genes are TRBV13 and TRBJ1-6; D is undetermined. V lost 3 bases and J lost 0, with 9 bases in between. The CDR3 runs to 16 residues. CDR1 and CDR2 (germline): PRHDT, FYEKMQ (reference sequence). Incomplete CDR3 DNA: TGTGCCAGCAGCTTGTTCGGTAGCTCCTATAATTCACCC. Protein sequence: CASSLFGSSYNSP. The whole CDR3 is CASSLFGSSYNSPLHF.

Concerning this clone: The CDR3 is cut off 3 residues early in the read; its end comes from the germline J gene. The genes are TRBV6-1 and TRBJ1-4, with a possible D match to TRBD1 (5 bases). V lost 1 base to trimming and J lost 3 bases, with 9 bases between them. CDR3 length equals 15 residues. Per germline, CDR1 MNHNS and CDR2 SASEGT. The CDR3 bases that were read are TGTGCCAGCAGTGAAGTAGGGGCAGCTAATGAAAAA. This translates into CASSEVGAANEK. The full-length CDR3 reads as CASSEVGAANEKLFF.

In regard to this clone: The CDR3 extends 3 residues past the end of the read, so its final part is completed from the germline J gene. This rearrangement joins TRBV2 to TRBJ2-7; perhaps TRBD2 as D (5 bases). The CDR3 loop spans 16 amino acids. V was pared by 3 bases and J by 2 bases, with 17 bases between. Germline lookup yields CDR1 SNHLY and CDR2 FYNNEI. CDR3: CASSEGPGRAAYEQYF. The CDR3 bases that were read are TGTGCCAGCAGTGAGGGTCCCGGGCGGGCGGCCTACGAG.

As regards this clone: The sequenced fragment ends 3 residues before the CDR3 boundary, so the rest is inferred from the germline J gene. The chain couples TRBV11-2 to TRBJ1-1, with unresolved D. Germline-derived CDR1 and CDR2 are SGHAT and FQNNGV. The CDR3 has 15 residues. V lost 2 bases and J lost 3, with 13 bases in between. The CDR3 DNA, read in part, is TGTGCCAGCAGCTTATTCCCGATTATAGACACTGAA. Protein sequence: CASSLFPIIDTE. Given in full, the CDR3 is CASSLFPIIDTEAFF.